This TCR beta chain was sequenced during a study of cytotoxic CD8 clonotypes in ibrutinib-treated CLL. Background on the study: The response samples were taken once patients had been treated for a median of roughly 12 months, range 6 to 36. Study results and caveats: Whereas clonality rose at ibrutinib response, it declined toward baseline at progression. Baseline clonality, above age-matched healthy donor levels, tracked circulating CD8+ T-cell counts.

Using immunoSEQ multiplex PCR, the repertoire was profiled, and TCRdb retains in-frame clones only, with some absent. The repertoire holds about 300,000 clones, with roughly four fifths as singletons. On this clone itself: The antigen remains unidentified.

Germline loops: CDR1 MNHEY, CDR2 SVGAGI. The V end lost 2 bases, the J end lost 2 bases, and 10 bases lay between the germline ends. The CDR3 covers 14 residues. The sequence was collected from a human donor with chronic lymphocytic leukemia. V and J are TRBV6-5 and TRBJ2-7; D not certain. Sequenced here: PBMCs, sampled at disease progression, from a patient treated with ibrutinib. CDR3 DNA sequence: TGTGCCAGCAGTTACCCGGGCCGAACCTACGAGCAGTACTTC. Translation gives CASSYPGRTYEQYF.